Following are 4 T cell receptor beta chains from one sample sequenced in a study of human T cells and chemical hapten exposure. Using its own MiXCR run on the RACE reads, TCRdb lists one record per CDR3 protein. The table shows roughly 190,000 distinct CDR3 sequences, with about 20% occurring only once. The time point: patch test 1, 2 weeks after DPC sensitization. The sample's treatment: therapeutic diphenylcyclopropenone sensitization with weekly scalp DPC. The source material was whole blood, sampled in connection with sensitization to the hapten diphenylcyclopropenone (DPC). The receptors were gathered from a woman in her forties or fifties with alopecia areata. Some clones in this sample may be carry-over from other donors' samples.

This clonotype was seen a few times. V gene TRBV15 combines with J gene TRBJ1-5; tentatively, D is TRBD1 (6 bases). Trimming removed 1 base from V and 4 bases from J, with 20 bases in between. This CDR3 comprises 18 residues. CDR1 is LNHNV, CDR2 YYDKDF, per germline (reference sequence). CDR3 bases: TGTGCCACCAGCAGAGCAAGAGGGGGGCCTAGCCTTAATCAGCCCCAGCATTTT. It encodes CATSRARGGPSLNQPQHF.

V gene TRBV20-1 combines with J gene TRBJ2-7, with TRBD1 identical over 9 bases. This CDR3 comprises 13 residues. Germline CDR1 and CDR2: DFQATT and SNEGSKA (reference sequence). V gave up 4 bases and J gave up 6 bases; unmatched junction bases: 7. CDR3 in amino acids: CSAKKQGAGEQYF. DNA for the CDR3: TGCAGTGCTAAGAAACAGGGGGCTGGCGAGCAGTACTTC.

The chain joins TRBV5-1 to TRBJ2-5, with D tentatively TRBD1 or TRBD2 (5 bases each). Germline lookup yields CDR1 SGHRS and CDR2 YFSETQ. This CDR3 comprises 16 residues. V lost 3 bases and J 4 bases, leaving 19 bases between the germline ends. For the CDR3, the DNA is TGCGCCAGCAGCTGGGGCGGGTCGACGGTAGGAGAGACCCAGTACTTC. Translation gives CASSWGGSTVGETQYF.

This chain uses TRBV2 with TRBJ2-2; 7 nucleotides align to TRBD2. V gave up 4 bases and J gave up 0 bases; unmatched junction bases: 2. Germline assignment: CDR1 SNHLY and CDR2 FYNNEI. The CDR3 length is 15 residues. The CDR3 nucleotides read TGTGCCAGCAGTGGGACTAGGGCGAACACCGGGGAGCTGTTTTTT. Its protein is CASSGTRANTGELFF.